These 23 T cell receptor beta chains share one sample of origin, sequenced in a study of blood T cell repertoires in COVID-19 (dated by TCRdb to about 2020). Library creation used the immunoSEQ multiplex PCR assay. The table was pulled from immuneACCESS by TCRdb, which kept in-frame rearrangements only. Such tables lose some clones; where checked, under half of the loss comes from unresolved V genes, and the rest has no known cause. The sample table shows some 270,000 clones, and around nine tenths are seen once. Around 3.1% of the sample rests with the top ten. The sequenced sample was PBMCs or T cells enriched from blood (not recorded which). Source of these receptors: a woman aged 40 to 50 who had been exposed to COVID-19.

The rearrangement links TRBV6-5 to TRBJ2-2; TRBD1 might be the D (6 bases). Germline assignment: CDR1 MNHEY and CDR2 SVGAGI. The CDR3 covers 16 residues. V was shortened by 4 bases and J by 2 bases, with 14 bases between the two germline ends. The CDR3 nucleotides are TGTGCCAGCAGTTTTACCGGGACATCCAACACCGGGGAGCTGTTTTTT. This codes for CASSFTGTSNTGELFF.

This sequence joins TRBV10-3 and TRBJ1-1; D is uncertain. The germline V gene has CDR1 ENHRY and CDR2 SYGVKD. The ends were cut back, 3 bases at V and 6 bases at J, with 5 bases in the middle. The CDR3 length is 11 residues. The CDR3 nucleotides are TGTGCCATCAGTGATGGGCCTGAAGCTTTCTTT. It translates to CAISDGPEAFF.

This sequence joins TRBV6-5 and TRBJ1-6; 7 bases are a match to TRBD1. The V segment lost 11 bases and the J segment 5 bases; nucleotides outside the gene matches: 6. The CDR3 totals 13 residues. Germline V gene data show CDR1 as MNHEY and CDR2 as SVGAGI. CDR3 sequence: CAVSRGNNSPLHF. The CDR3 DNA sequence: TGTGCCGTCAGCAGGGGGAATAATTCACCCCTCCACTTT.

This sequence joins TRBV24-1 and TRBJ1-2; maybe TRBD1 (6 bases). Germline values: CDR1 KGHDR, CDR2 SFDVKD. The V and J ends lost 9 bases and 6 bases respectively, with 13 bases between them. The CDR3 is made up of 12 amino acids. The CDR3 nucleotides are TGTGCCACCGAGGGGGATATTCATGGCTACACCTTC. Its protein product is CATEGDIHGYTF.

The V call is TRBV7-2, the J call TRBJ2-7; 9 bases agree with TRBD1. The CDR3 is made up of 15 amino acids. From germline, CDR1 is SGHTA and CDR2 FQGNSA. Trimming took 4 bases from V and 6 from J; bases not matched to a gene: 10. DNA of the CDR3: TGTGCCAGCAGCTGGGGGGGACAGGGAGGTCGCGAGCAGTACTTC. Its protein product is CASSWGGQGGREQYF. Full variable domain (missing parts from reference TRBV7-2 and TRBJ2-7): GAGVSQSPSNKVTEKGKDVELRCDPISGHTALYWYRQSLGQGLEFLIYFQGNSAPDKSGLPSDRFSAERTGGSVSTLTIQRTQQEDSAVYLCASSWGGQGGREQYFGPGTRLTVT.

This chain uses TRBV19 with TRBJ1-2; D call uncertain. The V gene's germline CDR1 is LNHDA and CDR2 SQIVND (reference sequence). The germline V and J ends were trimmed by 3 bases and 10 bases, with 21 bases remaining between them. The CDR3 runs to 15 residues. CDR3 sequence: CASSIIPISGNDYTF. CDR3 coding DNA: TGTGCCAGTAGTATTATCCCCATATCCGGTAATGACTACACCTTC.

The chain carries TRBV5-1 and TRBJ1-1; 7 bases align to TRBD1. CDR1 is SGHRS, CDR2 YFSETQ, per germline. The CDR3 is 16 residues long. With V trimmed by 4 bases and J by 0 bases, 9 bases remained unmatched. CDR3 coding DNA: TGCGCCAGCAGCAGGGGGACAGAATTCATGAACACTGAAGCTTTCTTT. This gives the protein CASSRGTEFMNTEAFF.

The chain links TRBV7-9 to TRBJ1-1; D might be TRBD1 (6 bases). The V gene lost 5 bases and the J gene lost 0 bases, with 10 bases spanning the gap. This CDR3 contains 14 residues. Germline V gene data show CDR1 as SEHNR and CDR2 as FQNEAQ (reference sequence). The CDR3, as DNA: TGTGCCAGCAGCCCCGGACAGTTGAACACTGAAGCTTTCTTT. Its translation: CASSPGQLNTEAFF.

This chain connects TRBV30 to TRBJ2-7, with TRBD2 as a possible D gene (5 bases). CDR3 length equals 13 residues. Per germline, CDR1 GTSNPN and CDR2 SVGIG (reference sequence). Between the trimmed V and J ends, which lost 1 base and 4 bases, there was a span of 11 bases. The chain's CDR3 is CAWSAGIGYEQYV. DNA for the CDR3: TGTGCCTGGAGTGCCGGGATCGGTTACGAGCAGTACGTC.

The chain is built from TRBV9 and TRBJ2-5, with 9 positions matching TRBD2. The CDR3 contains 15 residues. CDR1 and CDR2 (germline): SGDLS, YYNGEE. The V and J ends lost 0 bases and 5 bases, in that order; junction bases with no gene match: 5. This CDR3 is CASSVARRGGETQYF. In nucleotides, the CDR3 is TGTGCCAGCAGCGTAGCCCGGCGGGGGGGGGAGACCCAGTACTTC.

The genes are TRBV7-6 and TRBJ2-7; the D gene is possibly TRBD2 (5 bases). CDR3 size: 13 residues. With 5 bases removed from V and 6 bases from J, the gap between germline ends came to 14 bases. Germline CDR1 is SGHVS and CDR2 is FNYEAQ. DNA of the CDR3: TGTGCCAGCAGCCCAGAGGGTCTCAGCGAGCAGTACTTC. Its translation: CASSPEGLSEQYF.

V usage is TRBV11-3 and J usage is TRBJ1-3; 7 bases agree with TRBD1. Unmatched junction bases numbered 16, after V lost 5 bases and J lost 0 bases. The germline gives CDR1 SGHNT, CDR2 YENEEA. This CDR3 is built from 19 residues. CDR3 protein: CASSRLSADRRTSGNTIYF. CDR3 in DNA: TGTGCCAGCAGCCGACTATCAGCGGACAGGCGAACCTCTGGAAACACCATATATTTT.

This chain uses TRBV19 with TRBJ1-1, with D possibly matching TRBD1 (6 bases). CDR1 is LNHDA, CDR2 SQIVND, per germline (reference sequence). The CDR3 spans 14 residues. Trimming removed 7 bases from V and 3 bases from J, with 15 bases in between. Written as DNA, the CDR3 is TGTGCCAGTACCCGAGGGAGGGGGGACACTGAAGCTTTCTTT. Translating gives CASTRGRGDTEAFF.

V gene TRBV27 combines with J gene TRBJ1-1; TRBD1 is a possible D gene (6 bases). Trimming shortened V by 5 bases and J by 1 base, and 20 bases separated the two germline ends. Per the germline V gene, CDR1 is MNHEY and CDR2 is SMNVEV (reference sequence). The CDR3 spans 17 residues. The CDR3 region is CASSRGGGPDRNTEAFF. CDR3 nucleotide sequence: TGTGCCAGCAGTCGGGGTGGTGGGCCGGACAGGAACACTGAAGCTTTCTTT.

This sequence joins TRBV12-3 or TRBV12-4 and TRBJ1-2; 7 positions agree with TRBD1. The trim removed 5 bases at V and 8 bases at J, leaving 5 bases unmatched. The CDR3 spans 12 residues. The CDR3 region is CASSVGQSGYTF. The CDR3 DNA reads as TGTGCCAGCAGTGTGGGACAGTCCGGCTACACCTTC.

The J gene is TRBJ1-2, the V gene TRBV28, with TRBD1 identical over 10 bases. The CDR3 sequence is 13 residues long. Trimming at V came to 8 bases and at J to 5 bases, leaving 5 bases not matched to a gene. CDR1 is MDHEN, CDR2 SYDVKM, per germline. For the CDR3, the DNA is TGTGCCAGCGGGGGGGACAGGGGATATGGCTACACCTTC. Translating it yields CASGGDRGYGYTF.

The V and J genes are TRBV11-3 and TRBJ1-2; D call uncertain. Germline-derived CDR1 and CDR2 are SGHNT and YENEEA. The length of the CDR3 is 14 residues. V shed 1 base and J shed 4 bases, with 10 bases lying between them. CDR3 protein: CASSLVMSGYGYTF. CDR3 DNA: TGTGCCAGCAGCTTAGTGATGTCCGGCTATGGCTACACCTTC.

This chain connects TRBV2 to TRBJ2-5; 10 bases fit TRBD1. The CDR3 contains 15 residues. The ends lost 7 bases at V and 3 bases at J; junction bases unmatched: 8. Germline loops: CDR1 SNHLY, CDR2 FYNNEI. CDR3 coding DNA: TGTGCCAGCAAATGGCGGACAGGGGGTAAAGAGACCCAGTACTTC. Its protein product is CASKWRTGGKETQYF.

This chain joins TRBV6-2 or TRBV6-3 and TRBJ2-7; D not resolved. V dropped 5 bases and J dropped 3 bases, with 11 bases sitting between them. The CDR3 is made up of 13 amino acids. CDR1 and CDR2 from the germline V gene are MNHEY and SVGEGT. This chain's CDR3 is CASSLQNYYEQYF. CDR3 nucleotide sequence: TGTGCCAGCAGTCTACAGAATTACTACGAGCAGTACTTC.

The rearrangement joins TRBV28 to TRBJ1-2; D possibly corresponds to TRBD1 (5 bases). The ends were cut back, 5 bases at V and 4 bases at J, with 11 bases in the middle. The germline CDR1 and CDR2 sequences are MDHEN and SYDVKM. This CDR3 comprises 13 residues. In DNA, the CDR3 is TGTGCCAGCAGTGGCGGAGGGACCTATGGCTACACCTTC. Translated: CASSGGGTYGYTF.

The V and J genes are TRBV9 and TRBJ2-1; 15 bases match TRBD2. Losses at the gene ends were 2 bases for V and 1 base for J; bases not matched to a gene: 19. The CDR3 runs 23 residues. Germline CDR1 is SGDLS and CDR2 is YYNGEE. CDR3 in DNA: TGTGCCAGCAGCGTTTTCGGACTAGCGGGAGGGCCGGTGGTTGACGGGTCCTACAATGAGCAGTTCTTC. This sequence encodes CASSVFGLAGGPVVDGSYNEQFF.

The table lists this clone with a count of one. The gene calls are TRBV27 and TRBJ1-2; 8 positions agree with TRBD1. From germline, CDR1 is MNHEY and CDR2 SMNVEV (reference sequence). Trimming removed 5 bases from V and 6 bases from J; junction bases left unmatched: 11. The CDR3 spans 15 residues. CDR3 nucleotide sequence: TGTGCCAGCAGTAGTGACAGGGGAGTTTGGGATGGCTACACCTTC. This translates into CASSSDRGVWDGYTF.

The rearrangement links TRBV28 to TRBJ1-6; D is possibly TRBD1 (5 bases). Germline V CDR1 and CDR2: MDHEN, SYDVKM. Trimming took 5 bases from V and 10 from J, leaving 18 bases between them. The CDR3 is made up of 15 amino acids. This CDR3 is CASSLTEIESSPLHF. In DNA, the CDR3 is TGTGCCAGCAGTCTGACAGAAATCGAGTCATCACCCCTCCACTTT.